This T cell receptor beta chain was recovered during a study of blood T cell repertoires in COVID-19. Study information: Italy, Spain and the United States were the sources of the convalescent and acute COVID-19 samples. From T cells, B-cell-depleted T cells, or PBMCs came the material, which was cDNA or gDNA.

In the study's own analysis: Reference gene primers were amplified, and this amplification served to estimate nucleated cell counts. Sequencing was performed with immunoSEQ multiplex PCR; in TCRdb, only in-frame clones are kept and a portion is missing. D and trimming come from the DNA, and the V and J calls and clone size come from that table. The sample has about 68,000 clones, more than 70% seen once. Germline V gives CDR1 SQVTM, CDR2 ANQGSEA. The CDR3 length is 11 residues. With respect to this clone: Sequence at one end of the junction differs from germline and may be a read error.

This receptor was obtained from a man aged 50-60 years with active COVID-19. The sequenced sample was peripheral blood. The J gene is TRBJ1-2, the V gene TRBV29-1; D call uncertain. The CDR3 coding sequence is TGCAGCGTGTCAGTTTTGGGCACAGACATCTTC. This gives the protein CSVSVLGTDIF.